This TCR beta chain was recovered during a study of T cell repertoires in cytomegalovirus infection (dated by TCRdb to between 2019 and 2020). Turning to the overall study: Alongside well-studied HLA-B-restricted epitopes, the peptide stimulations were aimed at recently identified HLA-C-restricted CMV epitopes, whose presentation resists viral immunomodulation. The HLA type of each donor mattered for the analysis, because public TCR beta signatures pointed to carriage of CMV infection along with the matching HLA type.

What the work shows at the level of the full study, not this receptor alone: In the ex vivo response, HLA-C-restricted CMV-specific TCR beta clonotypes were dominant, and in two of eight donors the single most frequent clonotype came from this HLA-C-restricted group. In both this cohort and an independent roughly 400-donor cohort, the cumulative frequency of public TCR beta family members distinguished carriers of CMV infection plus the relevant HLA type.

TCRdb records Illumina HiSeq 1500 as the sequencer. TCRdb handled the public reads itself, with Q25 trimming in fastp and clone calling in MiXCR, and kept productive beta chains. Each CDR3 protein gets just one entry, which takes the most common genes and DNA from the rows behind it. The sample table records about 830,000 distinct CDR3 sequences; approximately 30% of these occur just once. The top ten constitute roughly an eighth of the sample. At the junction V is shortened by 7 bases and J by 1 base, with 8 bases in between. Measured from the cysteine to the phenylalanine, the CDR3 is 13 residues long. Left in the record is the CDR3 DNA by itself, 39 bases read in frame from the first base. Per the germline V gene (reference sequence), LNHDA is the CDR1 and SQIVND is the CDR2. A note on this clonotype: Its antigen remains undetermined. Base-call qualities are not available, and no considerably larger clone is one nucleotide away.

This sample's treatment or condition label indicates: in vitro stimulation with specific CMV peptide epitopes to enrich CMV-specific T cells. The TCR originated in a human donor in good health (CMV status not recorded). Some clones in this sample may be carry-over from other donors' samples. The chain is encoded by TRBV19 joined to TRBJ2-1; TRBD1 is perhaps the D gene, given 6 matching bases. Source: cultured CD8+ T cells from PBMCs, taken from culture after CMV antigen stimulation. Here is the DNA: TGTGCCAGTACCACAGGGTCCTACAATGAGCAGTTCTTC. This is translated as CASTTGSYNEQFF.